The rows below give T cell receptor beta chains drawn from one sample of a study of blood T cell repertoires in COVID-19. The assay was immunoSEQ multiplex PCR, and TCRdb's table has in-frame clones only and misses some. The sample has a few hundred thousand clones; around 83% are singletons. Sequenced: peripheral blood. All receptors come from a woman aged 45-65 years with acute or convalescent COVID-19. CDR3s include the opening cysteine and the closing phenylalanine or tryptophan. D genes are given only for firm matches. Rows may omit the clone size; those that give it use once, few, many or a size class.

-,TRBJ2-7,TRBV3-1/TRBV3-2,-,TGTGCCAGCAGCCCCCGGACAGTTTCTTACGAGCAGTACTTC,CASSPRTVSYEQYF
-,TRBJ2-4,TRBV14,-,TGTGCCAGCAGCCAAGATATATACATTCAGTACTTC,CASSQDIYIQYF
-,TRBJ2-7,TRBV27,-,TGTGCCAGCAGTTTAAAAGGGGAATACGGCGAGCAGTACTTC,CASSLKGEYGEQYF
-,TRBJ1-4,TRBV7-2,TRBD1,TGTGCCAGCAGCGTAGACAGGGGGGGTAATGAAAAACTGTTTTTT,CASSVDRGGNEKLFF
-,TRBJ1-1,TRBV5-4,-,TGTGCCAGCAGCTTGGGGACAAAGAACACTGAAGCTTTCTTT,CASSLGTKNTEAFF
-,TRBJ2-3,TRBV12-3/TRBV12-4,TRBD2,TGTGCCAGCACCCGTACTAGCGGGGGTACGCAGTATTTT,CASTRTSGGTQYF
once,TRBJ1-1,TRBV29-1,-,TGCAGCGTTGAGGGGGGGGCCGAGGGCACTGAAGCTTTCTTT,CSVEGGAEGTEAFF
-,TRBJ2-3,TRBV2,-,TGTGCCAGCAGCCGTACTACAGATACGCAGTATTTT,CASSRTTDTQYF
-,TRBJ2-1,TRBV28,-,TGTGCCAGCAGTTTCTTTAACAATGAGCAGTTCTTC,CASSFFNNEQFF
-,TRBJ2-5,TRBV5-4,-,TGTGCCAGCAGCCCCAGATCGGGGGGCGTAGAGACCCAGTACTTC,CASSPRSGGVETQYF
many,TRBJ1-1,TRBV2,TRBD1,TGTGCCAGCAGGGGGTTGATGGGACAGGGGACTGAAGCTTTCTTT,CASRGLMGQGTEAFF
-,TRBJ1-2,TRBV3-1/TRBV3-2,-,TGTGCCAGCAGTCCGGTCGGGATAAGCTATGGCTACACCTTC,CASSPVGISYGYTF
-,TRBJ2-7,TRBV5-6,TRBD2,TGTGCCAGCAGCTTGGACGGGGGGTTTTACGAGCAGTACTTC,CASSLDGGFYEQYF
-,TRBJ2-3,TRBV24-1,TRBD2,TGTGCCACCAGTGATCCCGGGACTAGCGGGGGGTTCGGTACGCAGTATTTT,CATSDPGTSGGFGTQYF
-,TRBJ1-5,TRBV29-1,-,TGCAGCGTTGCTCCGGGGGGCTTGGGTCAGCCCCAGCATTTT,CSVAPGGLGQPQHF
few,TRBJ1-2,TRBV5-5,-,TGTGCCAGCAGCTTACCGCCAGCCTATCGGGGTGGCTACACCTTC,CASSLPPAYRGGYTF
-,TRBJ1-2,TRBV19,TRBD1,TGTGCCAGTTCCGCCCTGGACAGGGCGGAGGGGAATGGCTACACCTTC,CASSALDRAEGNGYTF
-,TRBJ1-2,TRBV5-1,-,TGCGCCAGCAGCTTGGAATACGGTCCTGGCTACACCTTC,CASSLEYGPGYTF
once,TRBJ2-3,TRBV7-2,TRBD2,TGTGCCAGCAGCCGTCAGACTAGCGGGAGTGGAGATACGCAGTATTTT,CASSRQTSGSGDTQYF
-,TRBJ2-1,TRBV6-5,-,TGTGCCAGCAGACCTCTAGCGGAGGGGGGTGAGCAGTTCTTC,CASRPLAEGGEQFF
-,TRBJ2-6,TRBV30,-,TGTGCCTGGGGGAGAACTTCTGGGGCCAACGTCCTGACTTTC,CAWGRTSGANVLTF
-,TRBJ1-1,TRBV7-2,-,TGTGCCAGCAGCCCTCGTCAACTCAACACTGAAGCTTTCTTT,CASSPRQLNTEAFF
once,TRBJ1-4,TRBV19,TRBD1,TGTGCCAGTAGTAGCTTTGGACAGGCGGGGGAAAAACTGTTTTTT,CASSSFGQAGEKLFF
-,TRBJ2-1,TRBV7-2,-,TGTGCCAGCAGACCGGGGACTCCTAGAAATGAGCAGTTCTTC,CASRPGTPRNEQFF
-,TRBJ1-1,TRBV29-1,TRBD1,TGCAGCGCCCCCCCGACAGGGGGGAACACTGAAGCTTTCTTT,CSAPPTGGNTEAFF
-,TRBJ1-2,TRBV4-3,-,TGCGCCAGCAGCCTTCGAGGACTGGACTATGGCTACACCTTC,CASSLRGLDYGYTF
-,TRBJ2-7,TRBV19,-,TGTGCCAGTAGTATTACCGAGACACCCGTTAGCGAGCAGTACTTC,CASSITETPVSEQYF
-,TRBJ2-2,TRBV6-5,TRBD2,TGTGCCAGCAGACCGGGACTAGCAGTTACCGGGGAGCTGTTTTTT,CASRPGLAVTGELFF
-,TRBJ1-5,TRBV7-2,-,TGTGCCAGCAGCTTACCAGGAGCGGGATCCACCCAGCATTTT,CASSLPGAGSTQHF
-,TRBJ1-5,TRBV2,TRBD1,TGTGCCAGCAGTGCTCCCACGACAGGGGTGGATCAGCCCCAGCATTTT,CASSAPTTGVDQPQHF
-,TRBJ1-2,TRBV5-6,TRBD1,TGTGCCAGCAGCTTGGCCGGCAGGGGGGAATCTGGCTACACCTTC,CASSLAGRGESGYTF
-,TRBJ2-2,TRBV7-2,-,TGTGCCAGCAGCTTAGACCAGGCAACCGGGGAGCTGTTTTTT,CASSLDQATGELFF
-,TRBJ2-1,TRBV4-1,TRBD2,TGCGCCAGCAGCCAAGGCGGTAGCGGGAGGGCCGGAGAGCAGTTCTTC,CASSQGGSGRAGEQFF
-,TRBJ1-4,TRBV6-5,TRBD1,TGTGCCAGCATGCGGGGCGCAGGGGGTAATGAAAAACTGTTTTTT,CASMRGAGGNEKLFF
-,TRBJ2-3,TRBV5-5,TRBD1,TGTGCCAGCAGCTTGGAGGGACAGGGGGCAGATACGCAGTATTTT,CASSLEGQGADTQYF
-,TRBJ1-2,TRBV6-1,TRBD1,TGTGCCAGCAGTGATTGGGACAGGGATAGCTACACCTTC,CASSDWDRDSYTF
-,TRBJ1-1,TRBV27,-,TGTGCCAGCAGTTTATCGGCCCGATCGAGGACTGAAGCTTTCTTT,CASSLSARSRTEAFF
-,TRBJ1-1,TRBV2,-,TGTGCCAGCAGTAACAGGGAAGGCACTGAAGCTTTCTTT,CASSNREGTEAFF
-,TRBJ1-2,TRBV7-2,TRBD1,TGTGCCAGCAGCACCGGTACCGACAGGGGGCTTGGCTACACCTTC,CASSTGTDRGLGYTF
-,TRBJ2-5,TRBV27,TRBD1,TGTGCCAGCAGTTCAAACAGGGGGCGAGAGACCCAGTACTTC,CASSSNRGRETQYF
-,TRBJ2-7,TRBV7-2,TRBD2,TGTGCCAGCAGCTGGACTAGAGCCTACGAGCAGTACTTC,CASSWTRAYEQYF
once,TRBJ2-1,TRBV18,TRBD2,TGTGCCAGCTCACCAATGGCTAGCGGGAGAAGTGATGAGCAGTTCTTC,CASSPMASGRSDEQFF
-,TRBJ1-2,TRBV18,-,TGTGCCAGCTCAGCATGGACACCTGGAGCTAACTATGGCTACACCTTC,CASSAWTPGANYGYTF
-,TRBJ1-2,TRBV3-1/TRBV3-2,-,TGTGCCAGCAGCCTTGGCCGGGAGAACTATGGCTACACCTTC,CASSLGRENYGYTF
-,TRBJ2-5,TRBV7-2,TRBD2,TGTGCCAGCAGCTTCGGGGCAAGGGCGGGGGGGCCCCGTCGAGAGACCCAGTACTTC,CASSFGARAGGPRRETQYF